This TCR beta chain came from a study of blood T cell repertoires in COVID-19. Study-level information: From the United States, Italy and Spain came samples of acute and convalescent COVID-19.

V was pared by 5 bases and J by 10 bases, with 9 bases of the junction left unmatched. Looked up from germline, CDR1 is SGHTA and CDR2 is FQGTGA. The CDR3 consists of 14 residues. Libraries were prepared by immunoSEQ multiplex PCR; TCRdb keeps only in-frame clonotypes and omits some of them. The sample records approximately 82,000 clones, about 89% being singletons. The study assigned cohorts using participant-reported clinical history. Sequencing was performed on PBMCs or T cells enriched from blood (not recorded which). This clonotype was obtained from a woman between 45 and 65 years old with acute COVID-19. This chain connects TRBV7-3 to TRBJ2-1, with 9 nucleotides matching TRBD2. The CDR3 coding sequence is TGTGCCAGCAGCCTTTTCGGTAGCGGGAGAGAGCAGTTCTTC. This encodes CASSLFGSGREQFF.